The 8 T cell receptor beta chains listed next were all sequenced from one sample in a study. One entry per CDR3 protein results from TCRdb running MiXCR on the RT-PCR reads. The sample includes about 680,000 distinct CDR3 sequences, 13% to 15% of them seen just once. The sequenced sample consisted of memory CD4+ T cells from blood. Receptors were obtained from a female donor in good health, serving as a healthy control.

This clonotype was counted only a few times. This chain links TRBV6-6 with TRBJ2-3, with 7 bases lining up with TRBD1. Losses at the gene ends were 0 bases for V and 14 bases for J; bases not matched to a gene: 11. Germline V lookup: CDR1 MNHNY, CDR2 SVGAGI (reference sequence). The CDR3 sequence is 14 residues long. Here the CDR3 DNA reads TGTGCCAGCAGTTACTCGGGAGTCCGGGACAGAACGTATTTT. This translates into CASSYSGVRDRTYF.

The chain is built from TRBV2 and TRBJ2-4; D perhaps matches TRBD2 (6 bases). CDR3 length: 13 residues. CDR1 is SNHLY and CDR2 is FYNNEI in the germline V gene. Between the trimmed V and J ends, which lost 8 bases and 8 bases, there was a span of 16 bases. The CDR3 here is CASGGAFGYIQYF. The CDR3 coding sequence is TGTGCCAGCGGCGGGGCATTCGGGTACATTCAGTACTTC.

The J gene is TRBJ2-1, the V gene TRBV20-1; TRBD2 matches 10 bases. CDR1 and CDR2 (germline): DFQATT, SNEGSKA (reference sequence). The CDR3 totals 18 residues. The V gene end was trimmed by 4 bases and the J gene end by 7 bases; junction bases not matched to a gene: 19. The CDR3 DNA sequence: TGCAGTGCTACTCCCGTTTTGTTAGCGGGAGGCTCTGGTAATGAGCAGTTCTTC. Translated: CSATPVLLAGGSGNEQFF.

V usage is TRBV28 and J usage is TRBJ2-7; D is unresolved. Trimming pared 7 bases from V and 3 bases from J, leaving 10 bases between. The CDR3 has 12 amino acids. The germline V gene encodes CDR1 MDHEN and CDR2 SYDVKM. CDR3: CASKANNYEQYF. CDR3 bases: TGTGCCAGCAAGGCCAATAACTACGAGCAGTACTTC.

The CDR3 DNA reads TGTGCCAGCAGTGCTACAGGGTTGTGGGGCTACACCTTC. It is translated as CASSATGLWGYTF. This sequence joins TRBV11-2 and TRBJ1-2, with D possibly TRBD1 on 6 matching bases. Germline V gives CDR1 SGHAT, CDR2 FQNNGV. Between the trimmed V and J ends, which lost 6 bases and 8 bases, there was a span of 16 bases. The CDR3 is made up of 13 amino acids.

This clonotype appeared a few times. CDR3 DNA sequence: TGTGCCAGCAGTTTTTCTTTGGCGGGAAACGCCGGTACGCAGTATTTT. Translation gives CASSFSLAGNAGTQYF. The gene calls are TRBV27 and TRBJ2-3; possibly TRBD2 for D (6 bases). The CDR3 sequence is 16 residues long. The ends were cut back, 3 bases at V and 8 bases at J, with 21 bases in the middle. Germline lookup yields CDR1 MNHEY and CDR2 SMNVEV (reference sequence).

This clonotype was found a few times. The rearrangement uses TRBV24-1 and TRBJ1-1; maybe TRBD1 (5 bases). Trimming stripped 2 bases from V and 5 bases from J, with 14 bases between. CDR1 is KGHDR and CDR2 is SFDVKD in the germline V gene. The CDR3 loop spans 15 amino acids. This chain's CDR3 is CATSDSRAGGTEAFF. The CDR3 region has the DNA TGTGCCACCAGTGATTCCAGGGCGGGAGGGACTGAAGCTTTCTTT.

The rearrangement links TRBV7-3 to TRBJ2-2, with TRBD2 identical over 7 bases. Unmatched junction bases numbered 7, after V lost 6 bases and J lost 6 bases. Germline V lookup: CDR1 SGHTA, CDR2 FQGTGA. The CDR3 totals 14 residues. CDR3 in amino acids: CASRPTSDPGELFF. CDR3 DNA sequence: TGTGCCAGCAGGCCTACTAGCGACCCCGGGGAGCTGTTTTTT.